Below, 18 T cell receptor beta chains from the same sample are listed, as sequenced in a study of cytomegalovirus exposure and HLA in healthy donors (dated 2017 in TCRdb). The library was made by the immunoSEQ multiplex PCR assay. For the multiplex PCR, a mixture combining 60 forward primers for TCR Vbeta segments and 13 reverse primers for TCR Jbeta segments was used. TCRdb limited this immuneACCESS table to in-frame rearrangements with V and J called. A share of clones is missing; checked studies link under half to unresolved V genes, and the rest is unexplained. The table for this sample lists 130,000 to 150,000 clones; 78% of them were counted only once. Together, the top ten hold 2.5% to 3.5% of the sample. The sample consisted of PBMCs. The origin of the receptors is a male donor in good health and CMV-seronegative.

CDR3 nucleotides: TGTGCCAGCAGTGACTCTTCTAGCGGGGGGTATGATACGCAGTATTTT. This sequence encodes CASSDSSSGGYDTQYF. This sequence joins TRBV6-4 and TRBJ2-3, with TRBD2 identical over 11 bases. The trim removed 0 bases at V and 6 bases at J, leaving 5 bases unmatched. CDR1 MRHNA and CDR2 SNTAGT come from the germline V gene. The CDR3 is 16 residues long.

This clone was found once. In DNA form, the CDR3 reads TGTGCCAGCAGCCTAAGCAGGGGGCAAGAGACCCAGTACTTC. Its translation: CASSLSRGQETQYF. This chain joins TRBV27 and TRBJ2-5, with TRBD1 matching 7 bases. The CDR3 runs to 14 residues. J lost 2 bases, V lost 6 bases, and 6 bases had no gene match. Germline values: CDR1 MNHEY, CDR2 SMNVEV (reference sequence).

DNA of the CDR3: TGCGCCAGCAGCCGCCCCCGGGACTCCCAGTTCCGAGGGGGCTACACCTTC. It translates to CASSRPRDSQFRGGYTF. The chain is built from TRBV4-1 and TRBJ1-2; weak D call: TRBD1 (5 bases). Germline V gene sequence: CDR1 MGHRA, CDR2 YSYEKL. The CDR3 runs to 17 residues. The V and J ends lost 4 bases and 8 bases respectively, with 26 bases between them.

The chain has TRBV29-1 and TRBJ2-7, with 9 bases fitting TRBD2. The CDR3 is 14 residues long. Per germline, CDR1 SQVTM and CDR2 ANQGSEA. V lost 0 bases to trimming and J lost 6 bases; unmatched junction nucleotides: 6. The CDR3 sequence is CSVEDGREGGEQYF. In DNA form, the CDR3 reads TGCAGCGTTGAAGACGGGCGGGAGGGGGGCGAGCAGTACTTC.

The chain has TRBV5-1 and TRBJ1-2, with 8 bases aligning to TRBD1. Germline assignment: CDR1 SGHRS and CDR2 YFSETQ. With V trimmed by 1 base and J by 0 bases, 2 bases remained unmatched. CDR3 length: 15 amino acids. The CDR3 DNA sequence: TGCGCCAGCAGCTTGAACAGGGGGACTAACTATGGCTACACCTTC. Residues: CASSLNRGTNYGYTF.

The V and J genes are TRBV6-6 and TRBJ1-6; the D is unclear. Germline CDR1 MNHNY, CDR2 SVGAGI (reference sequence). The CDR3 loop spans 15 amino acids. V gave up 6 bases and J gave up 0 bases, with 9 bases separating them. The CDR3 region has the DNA TGTGCCAGCAGGCTGGGGAGCTCCTATAATTCACCCCTCCACTTT. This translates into CASRLGSSYNSPLHF.

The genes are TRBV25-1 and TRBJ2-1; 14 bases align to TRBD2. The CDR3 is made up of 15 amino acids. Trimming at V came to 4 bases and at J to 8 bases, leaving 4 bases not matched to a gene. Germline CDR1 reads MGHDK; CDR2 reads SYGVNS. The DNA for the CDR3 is TGTGCCAGCAGTGCACGGACTAGCGGGAGGTATGAGCAGTTCTTC. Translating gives CASSARTSGRYEQFF.

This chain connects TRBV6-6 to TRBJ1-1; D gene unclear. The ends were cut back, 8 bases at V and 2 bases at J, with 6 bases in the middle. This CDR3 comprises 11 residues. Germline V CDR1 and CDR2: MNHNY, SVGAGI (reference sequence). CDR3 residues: CASRSNTEAFF. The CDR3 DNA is TGTGCCAGCCGGAGTAACACTGAAGCTTTCTTT.

CDR3 in DNA: TGTGCCAGTAGTACGACTGCGCGGGAAGCTTTCTTT. Protein product: CASSTTAREAFF. The chain recombines TRBV19 with TRBJ1-1; D is unresolved. The V end was cut by 4 bases, the J end by 8 bases, with 11 bases between. CDR3 length: 12 residues. Looked up from germline, CDR1 is LNHDA and CDR2 is SQIVND (reference sequence).

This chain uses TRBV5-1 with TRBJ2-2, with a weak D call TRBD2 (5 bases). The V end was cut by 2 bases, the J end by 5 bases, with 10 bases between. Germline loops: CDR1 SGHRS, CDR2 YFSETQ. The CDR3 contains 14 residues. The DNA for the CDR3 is TGCGCCAGCAGCTTCGCTCCGGGGACCGGGGAGCTGTTTTTT. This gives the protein CASSFAPGTGELFF.

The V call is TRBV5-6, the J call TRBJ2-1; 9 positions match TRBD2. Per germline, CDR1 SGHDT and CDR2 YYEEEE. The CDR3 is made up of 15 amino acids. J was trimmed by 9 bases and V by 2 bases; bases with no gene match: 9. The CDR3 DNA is TGTGCCAGCAGCTTCTGGCGGGGGGGTTTAGCTGAGCAGTTCTTC. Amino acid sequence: CASSFWRGGLAEQFF.

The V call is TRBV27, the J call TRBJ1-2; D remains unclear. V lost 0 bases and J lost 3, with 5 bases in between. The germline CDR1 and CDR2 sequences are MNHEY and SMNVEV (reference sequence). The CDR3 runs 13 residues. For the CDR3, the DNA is TGTGCCAGCAGTTTATCGGCGGACTATGGCTACACCTTC. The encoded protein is CASSLSADYGYTF.

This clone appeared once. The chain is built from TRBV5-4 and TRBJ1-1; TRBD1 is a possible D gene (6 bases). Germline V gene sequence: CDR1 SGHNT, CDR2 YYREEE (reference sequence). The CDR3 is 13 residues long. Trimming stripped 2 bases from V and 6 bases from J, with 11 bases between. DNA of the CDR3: TGTGCCAGCAGCTTCGGGGGGCTCCCTGAAGCTTTCTTT. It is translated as CASSFGGLPEAFF.

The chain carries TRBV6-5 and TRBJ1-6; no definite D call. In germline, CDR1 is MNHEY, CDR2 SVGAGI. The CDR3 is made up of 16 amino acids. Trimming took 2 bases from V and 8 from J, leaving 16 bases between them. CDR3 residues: CASSYSRQSSYSPLHF. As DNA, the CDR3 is TGTGCCAGCAGTTACAGCAGGCAAAGCTCCTATTCACCCCTCCACTTT.

The CDR3 here is CASTGSGGNADTQYF. CDR3 coding DNA: TGTGCCAGCACCGGAAGCGGGGGGAACGCAGATACGCAGTATTTT. The V gene is TRBV5-6, the J gene TRBJ2-3, with TRBD2 identical over 9 bases. Per the germline V gene, CDR1 is SGHDT and CDR2 is YYEEEE. With 6 bases clipped from V and 4 bases from J, the junction kept 9 bases outside the gene matches. The CDR3 loop spans 15 amino acids.

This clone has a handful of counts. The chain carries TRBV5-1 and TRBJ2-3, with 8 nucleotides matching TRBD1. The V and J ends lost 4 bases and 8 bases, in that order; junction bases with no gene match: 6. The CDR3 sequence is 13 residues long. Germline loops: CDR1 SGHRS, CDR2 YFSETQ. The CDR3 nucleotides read TGCGCCAGCAGCCAGGGGGCGCAGGGTACGCAGTATTTT. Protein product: CASSQGAQGTQYF.

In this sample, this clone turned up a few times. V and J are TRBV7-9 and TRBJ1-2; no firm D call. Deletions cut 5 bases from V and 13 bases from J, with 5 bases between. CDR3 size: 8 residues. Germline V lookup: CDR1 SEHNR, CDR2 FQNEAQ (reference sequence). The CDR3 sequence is CASSPRTF. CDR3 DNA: TGTGCCAGCAGCCCCCGCACCTTC.

The CDR3 loop reads CASSRTRTGELFF. In DNA form, the CDR3 reads TGTGCCAGCAGCCGTACTAGAACCGGGGAGCTGTTTTTT. This chain connects TRBV9 to TRBJ2-2; a possible D gene is TRBD2 (5 bases). The CDR3 is 13 amino acids. Germline loops: CDR1 SGDLS, CDR2 YYNGEE. Deletions cut 4 bases from V and 5 bases from J, with 9 bases between.